These T cell receptor beta chains were read from a single sample in a study of post-analysis software for immune sequencing data. One entry per CDR3 protein, called by TCRdb with MiXCR from the PCR reads. Of 600,000 to 700,000 distinct CDR3 sequences in the sample, roughly three fifths were seen once. Sequenced: blood. The receptors shown here come from a girl aged 2-10 years with multiple sclerosis. CDR3s include the opening cysteine and the closing phenylalanine or tryptophan. D genes are given only for firm matches. Size is stated for part of the rows, as once, few or many counts, or as a class when the clone is expanded.

clone_size: .
d_call: .
v_call: TRBV10-1
j_call: TRBJ1-1
cdr3_nt: TGCGCCAGCAGTGACTCGATAAACACTGAAGCTTTCTTT
cdr3_aa: CASSDSINTEAFF

clone_size: .
d_call: TRBD1
v_call: TRBV29-1
j_call: TRBJ1-2
cdr3_nt: TGCAGCGTTTACACAGGGGGCTCCTATGGCTACACCTTC
cdr3_aa: CSVYTGGSYGYTF

clone_size: .
d_call: .
v_call: TRBV7-2
j_call: TRBJ2-5
cdr3_nt: TGTGCCAGCAGCTTATTCGGTCCGTACCAAGAGACCCAGTACTTC
cdr3_aa: CASSLFGPYQETQYF

clone_size: once
d_call: TRBD1
v_call: TRBV28
j_call: TRBJ1-1
cdr3_nt: TGTGCCAGCAGAACGGGACAGGGGAGCACTGAAGCTTTCTTT
cdr3_aa: CASRTGQGSTEAFF

clone_size: .
d_call: TRBD1
v_call: TRBV6-5
j_call: TRBJ1-5
cdr3_nt: TGTGCCAGCACCAAGGGACAGGGATGGAACCAACCCCAGCATTTT
cdr3_aa: CASTKGQGWNQPQHF

clone_size: .
d_call: TRBD1
v_call: TRBV12-3/TRBV12-4
j_call: TRBJ1-2
cdr3_nt: TGTGCCAGCAGTTTAAAGGGGGCTGGCCTTAACTATGGCTACACCTTC
cdr3_aa: CASSLKGAGLNYGYTF

clone_size: .
d_call: TRBD2
v_call: TRBV10-3
j_call: TRBJ2-1
cdr3_nt: TGTGCCATCAGTGAGTCGGCGGGGGGCGCATTCAATGAGCAGTTCTTC
cdr3_aa: CAISESAGGAFNEQFF

clone_size: .
d_call: TRBD1
v_call: TRBV12-3/TRBV12-4
j_call: TRBJ1-2
cdr3_nt: TGTGCCAGCAGTTACCGACAGGGTACGAACACCTTC
cdr3_aa: CASSYRQGTNTF

clone_size: .
d_call: .
v_call: TRBV5-5
j_call: TRBJ2-1
cdr3_nt: TGTGCCAGCAGCTTGGCGCCGGGGAACCTTGAGCAGTTCTTC
cdr3_aa: CASSLAPGNLEQFF

clone_size: .
d_call: .
v_call: TRBV10-3
j_call: TRBJ1-1
cdr3_nt: TGTGCCATCACTTCGACAGGAAGCACTGAAGCTTTCTTT
cdr3_aa: CAITSTGSTEAFF

clone_size: .
d_call: .
v_call: TRBV9
j_call: TRBJ2-1
cdr3_nt: TGTGCCCAGGGGAGTGAGCAGTTCTTC
cdr3_aa: CAQGSEQFF

clone_size: .
d_call: TRBD2
v_call: TRBV20-1
j_call: TRBJ2-7
cdr3_nt: TGCAGTGCTCTGGGGCTAGCGGGAGTTCAGAGCGAGCAGTACTTC
cdr3_aa: CSALGLAGVQSEQYF

clone_size: .
d_call: .
v_call: TRBV4-1
j_call: TRBJ1-6
cdr3_nt: TGCGCCAGCAGCCAAGATCCGGCAGGCTCCTATAATTCACCCCTCCACTTT
cdr3_aa: CASSQDPAGSYNSPLHF

clone_size: .
d_call: TRBD2
v_call: TRBV2
j_call: TRBJ2-3
cdr3_nt: TGTGCCAGCAGCCCCACCGGACTAGCGGGGGAGAGCACAGATACGCAGTATTTT
cdr3_aa: CASSPTGLAGESTDTQYF

clone_size: .
d_call: .
v_call: TRBV10-3
j_call: TRBJ1-1
cdr3_nt: TGTGCCATCAGTGAGTCGAGTAGAACTGAAGCTTTCTTT
cdr3_aa: CAISESSRTEAFF

clone_size: .
d_call: TRBD2
v_call: TRBV7-2
j_call: TRBJ2-3
cdr3_nt: TGTGCCAGCAGCTTAGCCGGACTAGCGGGTAGCACAGATACGCAGTATTTT
cdr3_aa: CASSLAGLAGSTDTQYF

clone_size: few
d_call: .
v_call: TRBV6-5
j_call: TRBJ2-4
cdr3_nt: TGTGCCAGCACCTCGGCTACCAAAAACATTCAGTACTTC
cdr3_aa: CASTSATKNIQYF

clone_size: .
d_call: .
v_call: TRBV7-3
j_call: TRBJ2-3
cdr3_nt: TGTGCCAGCAGCTTAAGATCCATCGCAGATACGCAGTATTTT
cdr3_aa: CASSLRSIADTQYF

clone_size: .
d_call: TRBD1
v_call: TRBV14
j_call: TRBJ2-4
cdr3_nt: TGTGCCAGCAGCCAAGACCTCGGGACAGCCTTAAACATTCAGTACTTC
cdr3_aa: CASSQDLGTALNIQYF

clone_size: few
d_call: .
v_call: TRBV4-1
j_call: TRBJ2-1
cdr3_nt: TGCGCCAGCAGCCAGGTTTACAATGAGCAGTTCTTC
cdr3_aa: CASSQVYNEQFF

clone_size: .
d_call: TRBD2
v_call: TRBV20-1
j_call: TRBJ2-1
cdr3_nt: TGCAGTGCTAGAGATCTGCTAGCGGGAGTGGATGAGCAGTTCTTC
cdr3_aa: CSARDLLAGVDEQFF

clone_size: .
d_call: .
v_call: TRBV5-6
j_call: TRBJ2-6
cdr3_nt: TGTGCCAGCAGCTTGCGTCGACTGTTCTCTGGGGCCAACGTCCTGACTTTC
cdr3_aa: CASSLRRLFSGANVLTF

clone_size: .
d_call: .
v_call: TRBV6-5
j_call: TRBJ1-2
cdr3_nt: TGTGCCAGCAAGCCAGGAATTGGAGGCTATGGCTACACCTTC
cdr3_aa: CASKPGIGGYGYTF

clone_size: .
d_call: TRBD1
v_call: TRBV29-1
j_call: TRBJ1-2
cdr3_nt: TGCAGCTATGGTGACAGGGGGCTTTATGGCTACACCTTC
cdr3_aa: CSYGDRGLYGYTF

clone_size: .
d_call: .
v_call: TRBV12-3/TRBV12-4
j_call: TRBJ2-2
cdr3_nt: TGTGCCAGCAGCGCGGTGGGCACCACCGGGGAGCTGTTTTTT
cdr3_aa: CASSAVGTTGELFF

clone_size: .
d_call: .
v_call: TRBV5-5
j_call: TRBJ1-1
cdr3_nt: TGTGCCGGCAGCTTGTCCCCCGGGGAGACTGAAGCTTTCTTT
cdr3_aa: CAGSLSPGETEAFF

clone_size: .
d_call: TRBD2
v_call: TRBV7-6
j_call: TRBJ2-1
cdr3_nt: TGTGCCAGCAGCCTAGCGGAAACATACAATGAGCAGTTCTTC
cdr3_aa: CASSLAETYNEQFF

clone_size: few
d_call: .
v_call: TRBV11-3
j_call: TRBJ2-1
cdr3_nt: TGTGCCAGCAGCTTAGATCGTCCTACCACTACCTACAATGAGCAGTTCTTC
cdr3_aa: CASSLDRPTTTYNEQFF

clone_size: .
d_call: TRBD2
v_call: TRBV3-1
j_call: TRBJ2-6
cdr3_nt: TGTGCCAGCAGCAAAATACTAGCGGGGACGTCTGGGGCCAACGTCCTGACTTTC
cdr3_aa: CASSKILAGTSGANVLTF